This T cell receptor (beta chain) was sequenced during a study of OX40 agonist ivuxolimab in advanced cancers. Study details: The diagnoses of dose-escalation patients were hepatocellular carcinoma, melanoma, renal cell or head and neck cancer.

Generated by immunoSEQ multiplex PCR, the TCRdb table keeps only in-frame clones and is missing some. The repertoire holds about 94,000 clones, with around 94% as singletons. Notes on this clone: Its specificity is unknown.

The germline V and J ends were trimmed by 0 bases and 7 bases, with 18 bases remaining between them. The germline V gene has CDR1 MNHEY and CDR2 SVGAGI. The CDR3 loop spans 16 amino acids. Overall study findings and caveats: Dose levels from 0.1 to 3.0 mg/kg saw CD4+ and CD8+ blood T cells expand clonally by week 6.

The TCR sequence derives from an adult with an advanced solid tumor such as melanoma, head and neck, liver or kidney cancer. The sample consisted of CD4+ or CD8+ T cells sorted from blood, taken in a trial of the OX40 agonist ivuxolimab. This rearrangement joins TRBV6-5 to TRBJ1-2, with a tentative D call TRBD1 (6 bases). The CDR3 spells CASSYSLFRTVIGYTF. Here the CDR3 DNA reads TGTGCCAGCAGTTACTCCCTTTTTAGGACAGTTATTGGCTACACCTTC.